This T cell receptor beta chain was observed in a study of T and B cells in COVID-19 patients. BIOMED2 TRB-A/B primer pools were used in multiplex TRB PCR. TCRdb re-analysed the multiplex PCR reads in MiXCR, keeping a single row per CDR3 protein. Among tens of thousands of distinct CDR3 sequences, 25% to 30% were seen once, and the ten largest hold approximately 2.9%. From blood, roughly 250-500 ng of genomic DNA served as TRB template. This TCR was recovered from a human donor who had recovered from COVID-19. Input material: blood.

The chain's CDR3 is CASSLQGAVTEAFF. In DNA, the CDR3 is TGTGCCAGCAGCTTACAGGGGGCGGTAACTGAAGCTTTCTTT. This chain connects TRBV12-3 or TRBV12-4 to TRBJ1-1; 9 bases agree with TRBD1. The CDR3 is 14 amino acids. Germline trimming cut 6 bases from V and 5 bases from J; bases unmatched to any gene: 7.